This T cell receptor beta chain is from a study of CXCR3-negative and CXCR3-positive naive CD8 T cells. This CDR3 contains 15 residues. Germline V gene data show CDR1 as DFQATT and CDR2 as SNEGSKA (reference sequence). Whole-study findings and limits: Comparison of naive cells showed more hydrophobic TRB CDR3s in CXCR3-positive than in CXCR3-negative naive cells.

A remark on this clonotype: Its target is not known.

Libraries of TRB cDNA were made by 5' RACE and carried UMIs. TCRdb reprocessed the 5' RACE reads and keeps a single row for each CDR3 protein, giving no DNA. Here the sample table reports under 110,000 distinct CDR3 sequences. This receptor was obtained from a human donor in good health. Some clones in this sample may be carry-over from other donors' samples. The material sequenced was naive CXCR3+ CD8+ T cells from blood. Noted subset: CD45RO-CCR7+CD27+CD95- naive CD8+ T cells expressing CXCR3 (TNR3+). J is TRBJ2-1 and V is TRBV20-1; TCRdb returns TRBD1, unconfirmable since there is no DNA. The CDR3 loop is CSARDPGTQHNEQFF.